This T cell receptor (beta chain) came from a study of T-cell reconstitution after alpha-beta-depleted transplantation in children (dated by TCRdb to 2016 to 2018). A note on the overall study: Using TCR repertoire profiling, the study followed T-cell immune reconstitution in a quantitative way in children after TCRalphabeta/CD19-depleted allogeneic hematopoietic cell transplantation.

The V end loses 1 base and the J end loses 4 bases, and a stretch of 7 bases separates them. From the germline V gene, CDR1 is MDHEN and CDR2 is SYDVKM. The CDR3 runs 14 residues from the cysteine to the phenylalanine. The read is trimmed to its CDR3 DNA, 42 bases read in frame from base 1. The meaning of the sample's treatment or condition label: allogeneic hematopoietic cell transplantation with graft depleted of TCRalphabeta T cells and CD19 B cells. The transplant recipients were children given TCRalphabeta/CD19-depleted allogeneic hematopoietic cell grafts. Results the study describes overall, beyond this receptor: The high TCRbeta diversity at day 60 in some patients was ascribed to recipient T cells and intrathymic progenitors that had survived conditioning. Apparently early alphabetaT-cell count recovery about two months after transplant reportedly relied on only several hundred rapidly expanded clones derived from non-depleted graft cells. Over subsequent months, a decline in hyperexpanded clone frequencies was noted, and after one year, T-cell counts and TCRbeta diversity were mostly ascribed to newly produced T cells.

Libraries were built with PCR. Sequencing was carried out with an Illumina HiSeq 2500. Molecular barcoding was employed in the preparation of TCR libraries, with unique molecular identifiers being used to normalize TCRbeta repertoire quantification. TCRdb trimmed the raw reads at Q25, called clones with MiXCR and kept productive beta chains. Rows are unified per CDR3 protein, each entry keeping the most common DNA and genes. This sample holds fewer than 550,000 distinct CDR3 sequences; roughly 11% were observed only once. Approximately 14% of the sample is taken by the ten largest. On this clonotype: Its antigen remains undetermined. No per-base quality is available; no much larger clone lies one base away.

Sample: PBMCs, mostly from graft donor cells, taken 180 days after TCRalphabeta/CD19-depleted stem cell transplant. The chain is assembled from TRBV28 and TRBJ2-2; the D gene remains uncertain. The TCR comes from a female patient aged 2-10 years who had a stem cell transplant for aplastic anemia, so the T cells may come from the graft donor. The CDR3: CASSLFDFTGELFF. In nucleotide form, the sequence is TGTGCCAGCAGTTTATTTGACTTCACCGGGGAGCTGTTTTTT. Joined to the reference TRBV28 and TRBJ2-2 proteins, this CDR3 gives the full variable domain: DVKVTQSSRYLVKRTGEKVFLECVQDMDHENMFWYRQDPGLGLRLIYFSYDVKMKEKGDIPEGYSVSREKKERFSLILESASTNQTSMYLCASSLFDFTGELFFGEGSRLTVL.